This T cell receptor beta chain was recovered during a study of vaccination and CD4 T cells after COVID-19. Overall study context: Nasal swab PCR showed SARS-CoV-2 in convalescent patients, fewer than 10 with mild and one with severe disease. There were six male and four female convalescents, and two of them were Hispanic.

This clonotype was detected only a few times. One entry per CDR3 protein results from TCRdb running MiXCR on the PCR reads. The table includes 26,000 or so distinct CDR3 sequences, roughly 50% detected once. The CDR3 is made up of 16 amino acids. Per the germline V gene, CDR1 is SGHNT and CDR2 is YENEEA. V lost 4 bases and J lost 9; bases outside the gene matches: 7. Time point described: late sampling 161 to 241 days after vaccination in a few convalescent patients. This specimen consisted of CD4+ T cells from blood, obtained about 7 months after SARS-CoV-2 vaccination. This sequence was found in a human donor who had recovered from COVID-19. The rearrangement uses TRBV11-3 and TRBJ2-1; 15 bases line up with TRBD2. This CDR3 is CASSSGTSGRLSEQFF. Written as DNA, the CDR3 is TGTGCCAGCAGCTCTGGGACTAGCGGGAGGTTGAGTGAGCAGTTCTTC.